The clone carrying this TCR beta chain has ten or more counts. Its antigen is undetermined. Individual cDNA molecules carried attached unique molecular identifiers. TCRdb recomputed calls from the 5' RACE reads with MiXCR, one row per CDR3 protein. The data contain 40,000 to 45,000 distinct CDR3 sequences, 5% to 6.5% of them seen just once; the ten biggest clones take up roughly 8.2%. CDR3 size: 13 residues. V shed 0 bases and J shed 4 bases, with 9 bases lying between them. Germline CDR1 GTSNPN, CDR2 SVGIG (reference sequence). The source of the sample is a study of early T cells in non-severe SARS-CoV-2 infection. Looking at the study overall: With bulk RNA from unsorted whole blood as input, sequencing yielded unpaired chains.

General study findings and limits: Database matching using VDJdb favored anti-spike CD8 responses, with private and CD4 specificities left missing.

This sequence was found in an adult who was a healthcare worker with PCR-confirmed SARS-CoV-2 infection or an uninfected control (not recorded which). The input for sequencing was whole blood, taken at baseline. This chain joins TRBV30 and TRBJ1-2, with TRBD1 as a possible D gene (6 bases). The CDR3 bases are TGTGCCTGGAGTGTGGGGGGCGCCTATGGCTACACCTTC. It yields the protein CAWSVGGAYGYTF.